The clone carrying this TCR beta chain occurred a few times. Antigen unknown. KT2, a clone with a known TCR, was spiked into unfractionated PBMC. The data belong to a study of quantifying T cell responses using KT2 cells. Study-level information: Reverse transcription used primers in the TCR alpha and beta constant regions. General observations from the study: KT2 sequence counts showed saturation when very many KT2 cells were spiked in. Counts of KT2 alpha and beta sequences rose linearly with the number of KT2 cells added.

Each cDNA got a UMI-containing oligo ligated at its 3' end. First-round PCR used 4 to 5 cycles and beta primers RC1.1 and RC1.2 covering TRBC1 and TRBC2. Each CDR3 protein gets one entry after TCRdb re-called the UMI-ligation and nested PCR reads with MiXCR. The data show more than 55,000 distinct CDR3 sequences, 9% to 15% seen once. What was sequenced was PBMCs spiked with cells of the T cell clone KT2. The clonotype comes from a human donor.

The CDR3 is CASSSKTGEGNIQYF. DNA for the CDR3: TGTGCCAGCAGCTCCAAAACAGGGGAAGGAAACATTCAGTACTTC. This chain connects TRBV13 to TRBJ2-4, with 7 bases matching TRBD1. CDR1 and CDR2 (germline): PRHDT, FYEKMQ (reference sequence). The CDR3 length is 15 residues. With V trimmed by 4 bases and J by 6 bases, 9 bases remained unmatched.